This T cell receptor (beta chain) was sequenced during a study of response to subunit inactivated influenza vaccine. Findings and limits, study-wide: It was suggested by the authors that few new T cells are recruited by each seasonal influenza vaccination.

As concerns this clonotype: The antigen remains unidentified.

TCRdb re-called the RT-PCR reads with MiXCR, one entry per CDR3 protein. The sample gives under 750,000 distinct CDR3 sequences, about an eighth of which show up once; roughly 10% is in the top ten. Germline loops: CDR1 MNHEY, CDR2 SVGEGT. This CDR3 has 13 residues. Trimming removed 4 bases from V and 0 bases from J, with 4 bases in between. The V and J genes are TRBV6-2 or TRBV6-3 and TRBJ2-4; no firm D call. This TCR came from a man aged 50-60 years who received an inactivated influenza vaccine. Sequenced here: PBMCs from blood, sampled on the day of vaccination. The CDR3 reads CASSSPAKNIQYF. The CDR3 region has the DNA TGTGCCAGCAGTTCACCAGCCAAAAACATTCAGTACTTC.